This TCR beta chain was obtained from a study of human T cells and chemical hapten exposure. As for the study in general: The study enrolled mostly female patients with alopecia areata, totalis or universalis. Points from the study as a whole: Counts of TCRs above 1 in 1000 frequency stayed unchanged with DPC sensitization. Expanded TCRs grouped into significantly more large CDR3 similarity clusters than controls produced.

Noted time point: patch test 1, 2 weeks after DPC sensitization. Documented treatment: therapeutic diphenylcyclopropenone sensitization with weekly scalp DPC. After removal of 5 bases from V and 7 bases from J, the junction contained 17 bases not matched to a gene. Per the germline V gene, CDR1 is SGHAT and CDR2 is FQDESV (reference sequence). The CDR3 spans 18 residues. Unique molecular identifiers were attached to individual cDNA molecules within the library. TCRdb reprocessed the RACE reads with MiXCR, giving one entry per CDR3 protein. The sample lists 150,000 to 200,000 distinct CDR3 sequences, about a fifth occurring once. In its sample, this clonotype was seen a few times. Its antigen is unidentified.

The chain recombines TRBV11-1 with TRBJ2-3; TRBD2 matches at 11 bases. This sample comprised whole blood, obtained in connection with sensitization to the hapten diphenylcyclopropenone (DPC). The sequence derives from a woman aged 50 to 60 with alopecia areata. Some clones in this sample may be carry-over from other donors' samples. Here the CDR3 reads CASSAGTSGNFKLNTQYF. The CDR3 nucleotides are TGTGCCAGCAGCGCCGGGACTAGCGGAAATTTTAAACTTAATACGCAGTATTTT.